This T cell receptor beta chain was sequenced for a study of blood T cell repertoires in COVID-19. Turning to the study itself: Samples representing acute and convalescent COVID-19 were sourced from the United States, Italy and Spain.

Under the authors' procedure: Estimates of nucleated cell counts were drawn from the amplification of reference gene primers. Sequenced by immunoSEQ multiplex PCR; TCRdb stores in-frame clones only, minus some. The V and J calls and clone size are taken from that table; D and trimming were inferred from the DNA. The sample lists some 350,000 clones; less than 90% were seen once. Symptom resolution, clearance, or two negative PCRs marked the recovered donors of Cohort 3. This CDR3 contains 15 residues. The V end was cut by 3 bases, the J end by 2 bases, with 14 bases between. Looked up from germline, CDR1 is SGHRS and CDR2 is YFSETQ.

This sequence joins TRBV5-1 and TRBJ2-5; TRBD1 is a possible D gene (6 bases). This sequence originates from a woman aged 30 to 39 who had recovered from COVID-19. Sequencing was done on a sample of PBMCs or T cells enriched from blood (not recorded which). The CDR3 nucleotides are TGCGCCAGCAGCTCATCGCCAGGGGAACAAGAGACCCAGTACTTC. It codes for CASSSSPGEQETQYF.